This T cell receptor (beta chain) was captured in a study of blood T cell repertoires in COVID-19. Study as a whole: In each case, the material was cDNA or gDNA derived from T cells, B-cell-depleted T cells, or PBMCs.

Some clones are missing from TCRdb's copy, which holds only in-frame ones; the method was immunoSEQ multiplex PCR. The sample has a few hundred thousand clones, 80% to 90% seen once; the top ten hold roughly 4.5%. The sequencing sample was made of peripheral blood. The TCR sequence derives from a man in his fifties with acute or convalescent COVID-19.

The CDR3 sequence: CASSFFGGSGSPLHF. The CDR3 coding sequence is TGTGCCAGCAGCTTTTTCGGGGGTTCGGGCTCACCCCTCCACTTT. The chain has TRBV11-2 and TRBJ1-6; maybe TRBD1 (5 bases). The V gene's germline CDR1 is SGHAT and CDR2 FQNNGV. V lost 3 bases to trimming and J lost 10 bases, with 16 bases between them. The CDR3 extends over 15 amino acids.